A selection of T cell receptor beta chains follows, all from one sample in a study of T cells after yellow fever vaccination. TCRdb ran MiXCR on the 5' RACE reads and lists one entry per CDR3 protein. The table lists 500,000 to 650,000 distinct CDR3 sequences, roughly 12% of them singletons. The source was PBMCs, collected on the day of the yellow fever booster vaccination. The receptors here all came from a man aged 25-45 years who received the YFV17D yellow fever vaccine. CDR3s include the opening cysteine and the closing phenylalanine or tryptophan. Each record gives: D gene, J gene, V gene, clone size, CDR3 protein, CDR3 DNA. A D gene is named only where the DNA matches it firmly. Clone size is not always given. Where it is, it says once, few, many or a class for expanded clones.

d_call: -; j_call: TRBJ1-1; v_call: TRBV20-1; clone_size: -; cdr3_aa: CSPLGLLNTEAFF; cdr3_nt: TGCAGTCCACTTGGACTTTTGAACACTGAAGCTTTCTTT
d_call: -; j_call: TRBJ2-3; v_call: TRBV12-3/TRBV12-4; clone_size: -; cdr3_aa: CASSTGYQEGDTQYF; cdr3_nt: TGTGCCAGCAGCACGGGGTATCAAGAAGGCGATACGCAGTATTTT
d_call: TRBD1; j_call: TRBJ2-3; v_call: TRBV6-2/TRBV6-3; clone_size: -; cdr3_aa: CASNQRTGLTDTQYF; cdr3_nt: TGTGCCAGCAATCAGCGGACAGGCCTCACAGATACGCAGTATTTT
d_call: TRBD1; j_call: TRBJ2-7; v_call: TRBV5-1; clone_size: few; cdr3_aa: CASSLQTGGVDEQYF; cdr3_nt: TGCGCCAGCAGCTTACAGACAGGGGGGGTGGACGAGCAGTACTTC
d_call: -; j_call: TRBJ2-7; v_call: TRBV29-1; clone_size: few; cdr3_aa: CSVGNSRLVEQYF; cdr3_nt: TGCAGCGTTGGGAACAGCCGGTTAGTTGAGCAGTACTTC
d_call: -; j_call: TRBJ1-1; v_call: TRBV2; clone_size: -; cdr3_aa: CASWGGDTEAFF; cdr3_nt: TGTGCCAGCTGGGGGGGTGACACTGAAGCTTTCTTT
d_call: -; j_call: TRBJ2-1; v_call: TRBV15; clone_size: few; cdr3_aa: CATSGEEHNEQFF; cdr3_nt: TGTGCCACCAGCGGGGAGGAACACAATGAGCAGTTCTTC
d_call: -; j_call: TRBJ2-2; v_call: TRBV28; clone_size: few; cdr3_aa: CASRWGTGELFF; cdr3_nt: TGTGCCAGCAGATGGGGTACCGGGGAGCTGTTTTTT
d_call: TRBD1; j_call: TRBJ1-1; v_call: TRBV6-2/TRBV6-3; clone_size: few; cdr3_aa: CASSRPGTGFTEAFF; cdr3_nt: TGTGCCAGCAGTCGCCCCGGGACAGGGTTCACTGAAGCTTTCTTT
d_call: TRBD1; j_call: TRBJ2-5; v_call: TRBV29-1; clone_size: -; cdr3_aa: CSVVVGGLETQYF; cdr3_nt: TGCAGCGTTGTCGTAGGGGGCCTTGAGACCCAGTACTTC
d_call: TRBD2; j_call: TRBJ2-3; v_call: TRBV6-2/TRBV6-3; clone_size: few; cdr3_aa: CASRPARQVLAGVGGTDTQYF; cdr3_nt: TGTGCCAGCAGACCCGCCCGACAGGTCCTAGCGGGAGTAGGTGGCACAGATACGCAGTATTTT
d_call: TRBD1; j_call: TRBJ2-5; v_call: TRBV4-3; clone_size: -; cdr3_aa: CASSPNRGPETQYF; cdr3_nt: TGCGCCAGCAGCCCCAACAGGGGGCCAGAGACCCAGTACTTC
d_call: TRBD1; j_call: TRBJ1-2; v_call: TRBV20-1; clone_size: few; cdr3_aa: CSAQRGQELFYGYTF; cdr3_nt: TGCAGTGCTCAACGCGGACAGGAGCTTTTCTATGGCTACACCTTC
d_call: TRBD2; j_call: TRBJ2-2; v_call: TRBV7-6; clone_size: few; cdr3_aa: CASSALAGEVSGELFF; cdr3_nt: TGTGCCAGCAGCGCCTTAGCGGGAGAGGTCTCCGGGGAGCTGTTTTTT
d_call: TRBD2; j_call: TRBJ2-1; v_call: TRBV20-1; clone_size: -; cdr3_aa: CSARDGRGGYNEQFF; cdr3_nt: TGCAGTGCTAGAGATGGTCGGGGGGGATACAATGAGCAGTTCTTC
d_call: TRBD2; j_call: TRBJ2-1; v_call: TRBV20-1; clone_size: -; cdr3_aa: CSARFGRADNEQFF; cdr3_nt: TGCAGTGCTAGGTTCGGGAGGGCCGACAATGAGCAGTTCTTC
d_call: -; j_call: TRBJ1-1; v_call: TRBV4-3; clone_size: -; cdr3_aa: CASSQEGALGEGTEAFF; cdr3_nt: TGCGCCAGCAGCCAAGAGGGAGCACTCGGGGAGGGCACTGAAGCTTTCTTT
d_call: TRBD2; j_call: TRBJ2-5; v_call: TRBV7-2; clone_size: -; cdr3_aa: CASSRGLAVETQYF; cdr3_nt: TGTGCCAGCAGCCGGGGACTAGCGGTAGAGACCCAGTACTTC
d_call: -; j_call: TRBJ2-1; v_call: TRBV11-3; clone_size: few; cdr3_aa: CASSQKPLAAYNEQFF; cdr3_nt: TGTGCCAGCAGCCAAAAACCTCTAGCAGCCTACAATGAGCAGTTCTTC
d_call: TRBD1; j_call: TRBJ1-1; v_call: TRBV7-9; clone_size: -; cdr3_aa: CASSPGTVDTEAFF; cdr3_nt: TGTGCCAGCAGCCCGGGGACAGTGGACACTGAAGCTTTCTTT
d_call: -; j_call: TRBJ2-7; v_call: TRBV5-1; clone_size: few; cdr3_aa: CASQSGTSTYEQYF; cdr3_nt: TGCGCCAGCCAGTCAGGGACCTCGACCTACGAGCAGTACTTC
d_call: -; j_call: TRBJ2-7; v_call: TRBV9; clone_size: -; cdr3_aa: CASSPYSSYEQYF; cdr3_nt: TGTGCCAGTTCACCCTATAGCTCCTACGAGCAGTACTTC
d_call: -; j_call: TRBJ2-2; v_call: TRBV5-1; clone_size: -; cdr3_aa: CASSESDTGELFF; cdr3_nt: TGCGCCAGCAGTGAGTCGGACACCGGGGAGCTGTTTTTT
d_call: -; j_call: TRBJ2-1; v_call: TRBV7-9; clone_size: -; cdr3_aa: CASSLLPDEQFF; cdr3_nt: TGTGCCAGCAGCTTACTACCGGATGAGCAGTTCTTC
d_call: TRBD2; j_call: TRBJ2-7; v_call: TRBV6-2/TRBV6-3; clone_size: few; cdr3_aa: CASSYAKGLAIGLEQYF; cdr3_nt: TGTGCCAGCAGTTACGCTAAGGGACTAGCGATAGGCTTGGAGCAGTACTTC
d_call: -; j_call: TRBJ2-3; v_call: TRBV5-4; clone_size: -; cdr3_aa: CASSSLEGDSQYF; cdr3_nt: TGTGCCAGCAGCTCACTAGAGGGGGACTCGCAGTATTTT
d_call: TRBD2; j_call: TRBJ2-7; v_call: TRBV20-1; clone_size: -; cdr3_aa: CSASGASGTAYEQYF; cdr3_nt: TGCAGTGCTAGCGGTGCGAGCGGGACGGCTTACGAGCAGTACTTC
d_call: TRBD2; j_call: TRBJ2-7; v_call: TRBV4-3; clone_size: few; cdr3_aa: CASSQSDVSGSYEQYF; cdr3_nt: TGCGCCAGCAGCCAAAGCGACGTTAGCGGGAGCTACGAGCAGTACTTC
d_call: -; j_call: TRBJ2-1; v_call: TRBV4-3; clone_size: -; cdr3_aa: CASSHLGSGYNEQFF; cdr3_nt: TGCGCCAGCAGCCACCTGGGCAGCGGATACAATGAGCAGTTCTTC
d_call: -; j_call: TRBJ2-3; v_call: TRBV7-2; clone_size: -; cdr3_aa: CASSTPLDTQYF; cdr3_nt: TGTGCCAGCAGCACACCTCTGGATACGCAGTATTTT
d_call: -; j_call: TRBJ2-5; v_call: TRBV20-1; clone_size: few; cdr3_aa: CSAWRGKETQYF; cdr3_nt: TGCAGTGCCTGGCGAGGGAAAGAGACCCAGTACTTC
d_call: TRBD2; j_call: TRBJ2-3; v_call: TRBV28; clone_size: -; cdr3_aa: CASAGSRREGLRDTQYF; cdr3_nt: TGTGCCAGCGCTGGGTCACGGCGGGAGGGCCTAAGAGATACGCAGTATTTT
d_call: -; j_call: TRBJ2-1; v_call: TRBV23-1; clone_size: few; cdr3_aa: CASRPLQGMVRNEQFF; cdr3_nt: TGCGCCAGCCGCCCCCTACAGGGAATGGTTCGGAATGAGCAGTTCTTC
d_call: -; j_call: TRBJ2-3; v_call: TRBV6-1; clone_size: -; cdr3_aa: CASRGGDPGKGGTDTQYF; cdr3_nt: TGTGCCAGCAGAGGGGGGGACCCAGGGAAAGGGGGCACAGATACGCAGTATTTT
d_call: TRBD1; j_call: TRBJ2-2; v_call: TRBV20-1; clone_size: -; cdr3_aa: CSAKGDRAGGELFF; cdr3_nt: TGCAGTGCAAAGGGGGACAGGGCGGGCGGGGAGCTGTTTTTT
d_call: -; j_call: TRBJ2-5; v_call: TRBV5-1; clone_size: few; cdr3_aa: CASSSSGRGGETQYF; cdr3_nt: TGCGCCAGCAGCTCCTCCGGCCGAGGGGGAGAGACCCAGTACTTC
d_call: -; j_call: TRBJ2-2; v_call: TRBV4-1; clone_size: -; cdr3_aa: CASSLYSGGSTGELFF; cdr3_nt: TGCGCCAGCAGCCTCTATTCCGGGGGCAGCACCGGGGAGCTGTTTTTT
d_call: -; j_call: TRBJ2-2; v_call: TRBV18; clone_size: many; cdr3_aa: CASSLFTGELFF; cdr3_nt: TGTGCCAGCAGTCTCTTCACCGGGGAGCTGTTTTTT
d_call: TRBD2; j_call: TRBJ2-1; v_call: TRBV15; clone_size: many; cdr3_aa: CATNALAGGDNEQFF; cdr3_nt: TGTGCCACCAACGCATTAGCGGGAGGTGACAATGAGCAGTTCTTC
d_call: -; j_call: TRBJ2-7; v_call: TRBV12-3/TRBV12-4; clone_size: -; cdr3_aa: CASRESGFSYEQYF; cdr3_nt: TGTGCCAGCAGAGAGAGCGGGTTTAGCTACGAGCAGTACTTC
d_call: -; j_call: TRBJ2-7; v_call: TRBV7-3; clone_size: -; cdr3_aa: CASSRPPPKAYEQYF; cdr3_nt: TGTGCCAGCAGCCGACCACCACCGAAAGCCTACGAGCAGTACTTC
d_call: TRBD1; j_call: TRBJ1-5; v_call: TRBV18; clone_size: few; cdr3_aa: CASSPPGTGSIQPQHF; cdr3_nt: TGTGCCAGCTCACCACCCGGGACAGGGAGTATTCAGCCCCAGCATTTT
d_call: -; j_call: TRBJ2-7; v_call: TRBV28; clone_size: many; cdr3_aa: CASISASYEQYF; cdr3_nt: TGTGCCAGCATTTCGGCCTCCTACGAGCAGTACTTC
d_call: TRBD1; j_call: TRBJ1-1; v_call: TRBV20-1; clone_size: -; cdr3_aa: CSAKGAGQLNTEAFF; cdr3_nt: TGCAGTGCGAAGGGGGCGGGACAGTTGAACACTGAAGCTTTCTTT
d_call: -; j_call: TRBJ2-1; v_call: TRBV5-1; clone_size: many; cdr3_aa: CASSLGGVYSSYNEQFF; cdr3_nt: TGCGCCAGCAGCTTGGGCGGGGTCTACAGCTCCTACAATGAGCAGTTCTTC
d_call: -; j_call: TRBJ2-1; v_call: TRBV10-3; clone_size: -; cdr3_aa: CAISDPLSAGRVPPGNEQFF; cdr3_nt: TGTGCCATCAGTGACCCCCTTTCAGCCGGGCGGGTGCCCCCCGGGAATGAGCAGTTCTTC